This note documents a single T cell receptor beta chain sequence. The data stem from a study of metastatic and nonmetastatic thyroid tumors. Study context: Comparison of repertoires was carried out across blood and tumor or nodule tissue from malignant and benign thyroid patients.

TCRdb re-called the PCR reads through MiXCR. The sample lists under 20,000 clones; roughly 27% were seen once. Each patient went into thyroid surgery without having received any treatment. This CDR3 is built from 14 residues. V shed 6 bases and J shed 0 bases, with 12 bases lying between them. The TCR sequence derives from a male donor with papillary thyroid cancer or a benign thyroid nodule (not recorded which). Some clones in this sample may be carry-over from other donors' samples. This rearrangement joins TRBV12-3 or TRBV12-4 to TRBJ2-7; D is possibly TRBD1 (5 bases). Input material: blood. The CDR3 nucleotides read TGTGCCAGCAGCTCCGACAGATTCTCCTACGAGCAGTACTTC. It encodes CASSSDRFSYEQYF.